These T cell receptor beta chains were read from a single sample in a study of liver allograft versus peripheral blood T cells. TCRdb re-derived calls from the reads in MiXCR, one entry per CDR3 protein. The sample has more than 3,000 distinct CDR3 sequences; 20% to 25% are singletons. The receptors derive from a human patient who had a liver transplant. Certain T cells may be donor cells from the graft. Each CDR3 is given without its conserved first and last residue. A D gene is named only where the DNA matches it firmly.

cdr3_aa: ASSLGGGYEQY
j_call: TRBJ2-7
d_call: -
v_call: TRBV13

cdr3_aa: ASKLFVSGPYNEQF
j_call: TRBJ2-1
d_call: -
v_call: TRBV6-5

cdr3_aa: ASSHLGEDYGYT
j_call: TRBJ1-2
d_call: -
v_call: TRBV3-1

cdr3_aa: AMGDRDYGYT
j_call: TRBJ1-2
d_call: TRBD1
v_call: TRBV10-3

cdr3_aa: ASSPGGRQPQH
j_call: TRBJ1-5
d_call: -
v_call: TRBV12-3/TRBV12-4

cdr3_aa: SARDWRLASLSYNEQF
j_call: TRBJ2-1
d_call: TRBD2
v_call: TRBV20-1

cdr3_aa: ASSLPDSTNSPLH
j_call: TRBJ1-6
d_call: -
v_call: TRBV5-6

cdr3_aa: ASSRQGAKNIQY
j_call: TRBJ2-4
d_call: TRBD1
v_call: TRBV19

cdr3_aa: ASSVARGYGYT
j_call: TRBJ1-2
d_call: -
v_call: TRBV2

cdr3_aa: ASSLRAGALRVTDTQY
j_call: TRBJ2-3
d_call: -
v_call: TRBV27

cdr3_aa: ASSLTSGGSEQF
j_call: TRBJ2-1
d_call: -
v_call: TRBV7-3

cdr3_aa: ASSIQRTHSPLH
j_call: TRBJ1-6
d_call: -
v_call: TRBV7-2

cdr3_aa: SVEDVSSYEQY
j_call: TRBJ2-7
d_call: -
v_call: TRBV29-1

cdr3_aa: ASSRRALGAF
j_call: TRBJ1-1
d_call: -
v_call: TRBV7-2

cdr3_aa: ASSLGGASNQPQH
j_call: TRBJ1-5
d_call: -
v_call: TRBV5-4

cdr3_aa: ASMPGLLYTGELF
j_call: TRBJ2-2
d_call: TRBD2
v_call: TRBV9

cdr3_aa: ATCYRTGGVFYEQY
j_call: TRBJ2-7
d_call: TRBD1
v_call: TRBV6-1

cdr3_aa: ASSLGGTSGNTGELF
j_call: TRBJ2-2
d_call: TRBD2
v_call: TRBV13

cdr3_aa: ASSLSTYEQY
j_call: TRBJ2-7
d_call: -
v_call: TRBV5-1

cdr3_aa: ASMNSLSYEQY
j_call: TRBJ2-7
d_call: -
v_call: TRBV2

cdr3_aa: SASRPSSYEQY
j_call: TRBJ2-7
d_call: -
v_call: TRBV20-1

cdr3_aa: ASSPRTGQETQY
j_call: TRBJ2-5
d_call: TRBD1
v_call: TRBV18

cdr3_aa: ASSLKGDLEAF
j_call: TRBJ1-1
d_call: -
v_call: TRBV7-3

cdr3_aa: ASSPRQAETEAF
j_call: TRBJ1-1
d_call: -
v_call: TRBV7-9

cdr3_aa: SARVASGGDTGELF
j_call: TRBJ2-2
d_call: TRBD2
v_call: TRBV20-1

cdr3_aa: ASSWAGVPRGEQF
j_call: TRBJ2-1
d_call: -
v_call: TRBV5-6

cdr3_aa: AISEQVQVNQPQH
j_call: TRBJ1-5
d_call: -
v_call: TRBV10-3

cdr3_aa: SAHAPGGEYYGYT
j_call: TRBJ1-2
d_call: -
v_call: TRBV20-1

cdr3_aa: ASSQVGTGIGNEQF
j_call: TRBJ2-1
d_call: TRBD1
v_call: TRBV3-1

cdr3_aa: ASSYRGGKSSYNSPLH
j_call: TRBJ1-6
d_call: -
v_call: TRBV6-5

cdr3_aa: ASTQDTSTTDTQY
j_call: TRBJ2-3
d_call: -
v_call: TRBV2

cdr3_aa: ASNEVVGGGTQPQH
j_call: TRBJ1-5
d_call: -
v_call: TRBV2

cdr3_aa: AWSDGGSTDTQY
j_call: TRBJ2-3
d_call: -
v_call: TRBV30

cdr3_aa: ASSYGLAGTGELF
j_call: TRBJ2-2
d_call: TRBD2
v_call: TRBV6-6

cdr3_aa: SIRGRAYEQY
j_call: TRBJ2-7
d_call: TRBD2
v_call: TRBV20-1

cdr3_aa: ASSPTGQFYEQY
j_call: TRBJ2-7
d_call: -
v_call: TRBV6-5

cdr3_aa: SATRRGASYNEQF
j_call: TRBJ2-1
d_call: TRBD2
v_call: TRBV20-1

cdr3_aa: AIKRGGHYGYT
j_call: TRBJ1-2
d_call: -
v_call: TRBV10-3

cdr3_aa: ASSWTALRGTIY
j_call: TRBJ1-3
d_call: -
v_call: TRBV5-6

cdr3_aa: ASGLTHKTGTARDQPQH
j_call: TRBJ1-5
d_call: TRBD1
v_call: TRBV12-5

cdr3_aa: ASSYRTGNTIY
j_call: TRBJ1-3
d_call: -
v_call: TRBV6-6

cdr3_aa: ASGRVGAQEETQY
j_call: TRBJ2-5
d_call: -
v_call: TRBV5-6

cdr3_aa: SVGGGNGYT
j_call: TRBJ1-2
d_call: TRBD1
v_call: TRBV29-1

cdr3_aa: ASSLALAGGYYEQY
j_call: TRBJ2-7
d_call: TRBD2
v_call: TRBV7-2

cdr3_aa: ASPKVRGPNTEAF
j_call: TRBJ1-1
d_call: -
v_call: TRBV2

cdr3_aa: ASSEHLYGYT
j_call: TRBJ1-2
d_call: -
v_call: TRBV2

cdr3_aa: AWDRGIYTEAF
j_call: TRBJ1-1
d_call: -
v_call: TRBV30

cdr3_aa: AWRQWRSNQPQH
j_call: TRBJ1-5
d_call: -
v_call: TRBV30